One and the same sample provided the 24 T cell receptor beta chains below, sequenced in a study of blood T cell repertoires in COVID-19 (TCRdb year 2020). The library was prepared using the immunoSEQ multiplex PCR assay. The immuneACCESS repertoire file appears here via TCRdb, limited to in-frame rearrangements. These files lack a portion of the clones; in checked studies, under half of the deficit traces to unresolved V genes, and the cause of the others is not known. This sample has 150,000 to 200,000 clones in its table, and roughly 85% of those were observed once. The ten largest clones represent 26% of the sample. The sequenced material came from peripheral blood. These receptor sequences come from a woman aged 70 to 79 with acute or convalescent COVID-19.

The CDR3 sequence: CASSQDFYLADGSEQYF. CDR3 nucleotide sequence: TGTGCCAGCAGCCAAGATTTTTACCTAGCGGATGGGAGCGAGCAGTACTTC. The chain couples TRBV4-2 to TRBJ2-7; 7 bases map to TRBD2. The germline gives CDR1 LGHNA, CDR2 YNFKEQ. V was clipped by 0 bases and J by 6 bases; unmatched bases: 14. This CDR3 spans 17 amino acids.

The gene calls are TRBV7-2 and TRBJ1-4; D is ambiguous. The germline CDR1 and CDR2 sequences are SGHTA and FQGNSA. This CDR3 contains 16 residues. V gave up 4 bases and J gave up 7 bases, with 19 bases separating them. In nucleotides, the CDR3 is TGTGCCAGCAGCTCCCAAGGTTGGACTTGGGGTGAAAAACTGTTTTTT. It yields the protein CASSSQGWTWGEKLFF.

The chain links TRBV7-2 to TRBJ2-2; 12 bases align to TRBD2. Trimming cost V 3 bases and J 4 bases; bases outside gene matches: 6. This CDR3 is 17 amino acids long. The germline V gene has CDR1 SGHTA and CDR2 FQGNSA. The CDR3 DNA reads TGTGCCAGCAGCTTTTCTAGCGGGAGGGCGGGCACCGGGGAGCTGTTTTTT. Protein sequence: CASSFSSGRAGTGELFF.

On this clone itself: This CDR3 is also generated by other DNA sequences in the sample. The chain has TRBV20-1 and TRBJ1-2; TRBD1 is a possible D gene (5 bases). The germline CDR1 and CDR2 sequences are DFQATT and SNEGSKA (reference sequence). V was cut by 3 bases and J by 3 bases, with 5 bases left in between. This CDR3 is 11 amino acids long. CDR3 region: CSARTDYGYTF. In DNA, the CDR3 is TGCAGTGCTAGGACAGACTATGGCTACACCTTC.

About this clone: The junction departs from germline at one end; a sequencing error may be responsible. The chain is built from TRBV6-6 and TRBJ2-7; 14 nucleotides align to TRBD2. The CDR3 sequence is 15 residues long. Germline V gene lookup returns CDR1 MNHNY and CDR2 SVGAGI (reference sequence). The chain's CDR3 is CASSPGMTSGRVESF. As DNA, the CDR3 is TGTGCCAGCAGCCCGGGTATGACTAGCGGGAGGGTAGAGAGCTTC.

In this sample, this clone turned up a few times. This chain uses TRBV5-5 with TRBJ1-1; 9 bases match TRBD1. Germline loops: CDR1 SGHKS, CDR2 YYEKEE (reference sequence). V dropped 4 bases and J dropped 6; count of bases not matched to a gene: 4. The CDR3 has 13 amino acids. The CDR3 is CASSRDRVPEAFF. The DNA for the CDR3 is TGTGCCAGCAGCCGGGACAGGGTCCCTGAAGCTTTCTTT.

The chain employs TRBV6-4 and TRBJ2-1, with 12 bases identical to TRBD2. This CDR3 spans 16 amino acids. Germline lookup yields CDR1 MRHNA and CDR2 SNTAGT. With V trimmed by 5 bases and J by 4 bases, 6 bases remained unmatched. The DNA for the CDR3 is TGTGCCAGCAGTCACCAAGGGACTAGCGGGTACAATGAGCAGTTCTTC. Encoded protein: CASSHQGTSGYNEQFF.

The chain couples TRBV7-9 to TRBJ2-3, with 12 bases identical to TRBD2. Trimming at V came to 5 bases and at J to 6 bases, leaving 9 bases not matched to a gene. The CDR3 loop spans 16 amino acids. Germline lookup yields CDR1 SEHNR and CDR2 FQNEAQ (reference sequence). DNA of the CDR3: TGTGCCAGCAGCACCCTAGCGGGAGGGACCTCCGATACGCAGTATTTT. Translated, it gives CASSTLAGGTSDTQYF.

The chain combines TRBV7-2 with TRBJ2-5; 9 nucleotides match TRBD2. V lost 4 bases to trimming and J lost 2 bases; unmatched junction nucleotides: 8. This CDR3 has 16 amino acids. Germline-derived CDR1 and CDR2 are SGHTA and FQGNSA. The CDR3 region has the DNA TGTGCCAGCAGCTCACCACTAGCGGGTGTACAAGAGACCCAGTACTTC. Translated, it gives CASSSPLAGVQETQYF. The whole variable domain, filled in from reference TRBV7-2 and TRBJ2-5, reads GAGVSQSPSNKVTEKGKDVELRCDPISGHTALYWYRQSLGQGLEFLIYFQGNSAPDKSGLPSDRFSAERTGGSVSTLTIQRTQQEDSAVYLCASSSPLAGVQETQYFGPGTRLLVL.

This clone was counted only a few times. The rearrangement joins TRBV11-3 to TRBJ2-3, with 7 nucleotides matching TRBD2. This CDR3 is built from 14 residues. Germline trimming cut 3 bases from V and 6 bases from J; bases unmatched to any gene: 6. Looked up from germline, CDR1 is SGHNT and CDR2 is YENEEA. The CDR3 protein is CASSFYGAGDTQYF. In DNA form, the CDR3 reads TGTGCCAGCAGCTTTTATGGAGCGGGGGATACGCAGTATTTT.

The rearrangement uses TRBV2 and TRBJ2-3; 11 bases are a match to TRBD2. V was clipped by 6 bases and J by 7 bases; unmatched bases: 12. The V gene's germline CDR1 is SNHLY and CDR2 FYNNEI. The CDR3 is made up of 16 amino acids. For the CDR3, the DNA is TGTGCCAGCAGACCTAAACTAGCGGGAGCAGAGAATACGCAGTATTTT. Residues: CASRPKLAGAENTQYF. The full variable domain, its missing parts supplied by reference TRBV2 and TRBJ2-3, is EPEVTQTPSHQVTQMGQEVILRCVPISNHLYFYWYRQILGQKVEFLVSFYNNEISEKSEIFDDQFSVERPDGSNFTLKIRSTKLEDSAMYFCASRPKLAGAENTQYFGPGTRLTVL.

V gene TRBV5-1 combines with J gene TRBJ1-5, with 7 bases matching TRBD1. This CDR3 region has 14 residues. The V segment lost 0 bases and the J segment 7 bases; nucleotides outside the gene matches: 4. Germline V lookup: CDR1 SGHRS, CDR2 YFSETQ. For the CDR3, the DNA is TGCGCCAGCAGCTTGGGACAGGGTGAGCAGCCCCAGCATTTT. This codes for CASSLGQGEQPQHF.

The rearrangement joins TRBV14 to TRBJ2-7; 7 positions match TRBD1. The CDR3 totals 17 residues. V gave up 5 bases and J gave up 3 bases; unmatched junction bases: 16. Looked up from germline, CDR1 is SGHDN and CDR2 is FVKESK. DNA for the CDR3: TGTGCCAGCAGCTCTACAAGGTCCCAGGGGGTTATCTACGAGCAGTACTTC. It encodes CASSSTRSQGVIYEQYF.

The chain joins TRBV5-1 to TRBJ1-4; 7 bases are a match to TRBD1. V trimming: 3 bases; J trimming: 5 bases; junction bases outside the gene matches: 1. From germline, CDR1 is SGHRS and CDR2 YFSETQ. The CDR3 consists of 13 residues. The CDR3 bases are TGCGCCAGCAGCTCGGGACAGAATGAAAAACTGTTTTTT. Amino acids: CASSSGQNEKLFF.

The chain is built from TRBV11-2 and TRBJ2-3, with TRBD2 matching 9 bases. Germline loops: CDR1 SGHAT, CDR2 FQNNGV. Unmatched junction bases numbered 6, after V lost 2 bases and J lost 0 bases. The CDR3 loop spans 17 amino acids. The CDR3: CASSLFGLAGSTDTQYF. DNA of the CDR3: TGTGCCAGCAGCTTATTCGGGCTAGCGGGGAGCACAGATACGCAGTATTTT.

This chain links TRBV9 with TRBJ1-6; a weak D match, TRBD1 (5 bases). The CDR3 loop spans 16 amino acids. Germline V gene data show CDR1 as SGDLS and CDR2 as YYNGEE. Trimming stripped 3 bases from V and 7 bases from J, with 17 bases between. Here the CDR3 DNA reads TGTGCCAGCAGCGCTCGATTGGACCGGGGGAATTCACCCCTCCACTTT. Amino acids: CASSARLDRGNSPLHF.

The chain carries TRBV27 and TRBJ2-1; the match to TRBD2 covers 15 bases. The V and J ends lost 2 bases and 9 bases, in that order; junction bases with no gene match: 11. There are 18 residues in the CDR3. CDR1 and CDR2 (germline): MNHEY, SMNVEV (reference sequence). Here the CDR3 reads CASSLTGLAGGTRVEQFF. CDR3 in DNA: TGTGCCAGCAGTTTAACAGGACTAGCGGGAGGGACCCGGGTTGAGCAGTTCTTC.

The chain joins TRBV7-9 to TRBJ1-3, with D hard to call. In germline, CDR1 is SEHNR, CDR2 FQNEAQ (reference sequence). The CDR3 spans 14 residues. Trimming removed 8 bases from V and 0 bases from J, with 11 bases in between. CDR3 amino acids: CASFLLNSGNTIYF. CDR3 DNA: TGTGCCAGCTTCCTACTGAACTCTGGAAACACCATATATTTT.

The chain carries TRBV5-1 and TRBJ1-2, with TRBD1 matching 7 bases. There are 13 residues in the CDR3. Germline CDR1 is SGHRS and CDR2 is YFSETQ. Germline trimming cut 1 base from V and 5 bases from J; bases unmatched to any gene: 2. In DNA, the CDR3 is TGCGCCAGCAGCTTGACAGGGGAGTATGGCTACACCTTC. This translates into CASSLTGEYGYTF.

This clone was detected a few times. The chain combines TRBV27 with TRBJ1-6, with 7 nucleotides matching TRBD1. The germline CDR1 and CDR2 sequences are MNHEY and SMNVEV (reference sequence). V shed 2 bases, J shed 9 bases, and the junction held 7 bases outside the gene matches. The CDR3 length is 15 residues. This CDR3 reads CASSLTTGMGSPLHF. The CDR3 DNA sequence: TGTGCCAGCAGTTTAACGACAGGGATGGGTTCACCCCTCCACTTT.

This clone was picked up a small number of times. V is TRBV10-2 and J is TRBJ1-5; 12 nucleotides line up with TRBD1. With V trimmed by 6 bases and J by 11 bases, 8 bases remained unmatched. Per germline, CDR1 WSHSY and CDR2 SAAADI. The CDR3 spans 14 residues. This chain's CDR3 is CASRERGTGGTQHF. As DNA, the CDR3 is TGCGCCAGCAGGGAGAGGGGGACAGGGGGCACCCAGCATTTT.

Only a few counts were recorded for this clone. The V gene is TRBV7-2, the J gene TRBJ2-5, with no clear D. CDR3 length: 13 residues. Germline V gene sequence: CDR1 SGHTA, CDR2 FQGNSA. Trimming removed 3 bases at V and 2 bases at J, with 7 bases between. The CDR3 is CASSFSLQETQYF. CDR3 in DNA: TGTGCCAGCAGCTTCTCCTTGCAAGAGACCCAGTACTTC.

The V call is TRBV14, the J call TRBJ2-7; 11 nucleotides agree with TRBD2. CDR3 length: 16 residues. The germline gives CDR1 SGHDN, CDR2 FVKESK. Trimming at V came to 4 bases and at J to 6 bases, leaving 11 bases not matched to a gene. The CDR3 spells CASSPHSGLAGIEQYF. CDR3 nucleotides: TGTGCCAGCAGCCCGCACTCCGGACTAGCGGGTATCGAGCAGTACTTC. Full variable domain (outside the CDR3, taken from reference TRBV14 and TRBJ2-7): EAGVTQFPSHSVIEKGQTVTLRCDPISGHDNLYWYRRVMGKEIKFLLHFVKESKQDESGMPNNRFLAERTGGTYSTLKVQPAELEDSGVYFCASSPHSGLAGIEQYFGPGTRLTVT.

The chain joins TRBV4-1 to TRBJ2-3; D is perhaps TRBD1 (7 bases). Germline loops: CDR1 MGHRA, CDR2 YSYEKL. The length of the CDR3 is 17 residues. With 1 base removed from V and 0 bases from J, the gap between germline ends came to 14 bases. As DNA, the CDR3 is TGCGCCAGCAGCCAAGCTAGACAGGGAGGAAGCACAGATACGCAGTATTTT. This encodes CASSQARQGGSTDTQYF.